One sample yielded the 32 T cell receptor beta chains listed below, sequenced in a study of control samples from healthy donors and cancer patients. Method: immunoSEQ multiplex PCR; TCRdb's copy keeps in-frame clones and lacks some. The sample holds about 410,000 clones, around 90% seen once. The sample taken for sequencing was PBMCs. Every receptor here comes from a man in his forties with head and neck cancer.

The sample holds one count of this clone. The chain has TRBV3-1 (or the pseudogene TRBV3-2) and TRBJ1-2; 10 nucleotides agree with TRBD1. Germline V lookup: CDR1 LGHDT, CDR2 YNNKEL (reference sequence). The CDR3 has 16 residues. V dropped 3 bases and J dropped 2; count of bases not matched to a gene: 6. This CDR3 is CASSQGTGAANYGYTF. CDR3 nucleotide sequence: TGTGCCAGCAGCCAGGGGACAGGGGCGGCGAACTATGGCTACACCTTC.

The sample holds one count of this clone. This rearrangement joins TRBV7-9 to TRBJ1-2; 9 positions agree with TRBD1. Germline CDR1 SEHNR, CDR2 FQNEAQ (reference sequence). The trim removed 5 bases at V and 7 bases at J, leaving 11 bases unmatched. The CDR3 runs to 15 residues. The CDR3 sequence is CASSPPGQGLVGYTF. The CDR3 DNA follows: TGTGCCAGCAGCCCCCCGGGACAGGGATTGGTTGGCTACACCTTC.

V and J are TRBV12-3 or TRBV12-4 and TRBJ2-5; perhaps TRBD1 as D (6 bases). Trimming stripped 6 bases from V and 1 base from J, with 9 bases between. This CDR3 has 13 residues. CDR3 coding DNA: TGTGCCAGCAGGCCGGACAGCCAAGAGACCCAGTACTTC. Amino acid sequence: CASRPDSQETQYF.

The rearrangement links TRBV28 to TRBJ2-7; tentative D call: TRBD1 (6 bases). V was shortened by 7 bases and J by 4 bases, with 17 bases between the two germline ends. The length of the CDR3 is 14 residues. Germline lookup yields CDR1 MDHEN and CDR2 SYDVKM. For the CDR3, the DNA is TGTGCCAGCACCAAGTCGGGACACATTTACGAGCAGTACTTC. As protein: CASTKSGHIYEQYF. The entire variable domain, with the rest obtained from reference TRBV28 and TRBJ2-7, is as follows: DVKVTQSSRYLVKRTGEKVFLECVQDMDHENMFWYRQDPGLGLRLIYFSYDVKMKEKGDIPEGYSVSREKKERFSLILESASTNQTSMYLCASTKSGHIYEQYFGPGTRLTVT.

The V gene is TRBV9, the J gene TRBJ2-7; a possible D gene is TRBD1 (6 bases). CDR1 is SGDLS and CDR2 is YYNGEE in the germline V gene. Trimming stripped 4 bases from V and 5 bases from J, with 16 bases between. The CDR3 has 14 residues. The CDR3 coding sequence is TGTGCCAGCAGCCCAGGGGCCAGCGCGAACGAGCAGTACTTC. Its protein product is CASSPGASANEQYF.

The V call is TRBV30, the J call TRBJ1-2, with 7 bases identical to TRBD1. Germline CDR1 GTSNPN, CDR2 SVGIG (reference sequence). This CDR3 is 13 amino acids long. The J segment lost 4 bases and the V segment lost 7 bases, leaving 9 bases of the junction unmatched. CDR3: CASFDRDPYGYTF. The CDR3 DNA reads TGTGCCTCATTCGACAGGGATCCCTATGGCTACACCTTC.

The chain uses TRBV5-1 and TRBJ2-3; perhaps TRBD1 as D (6 bases). CDR1 and CDR2 (germline): SGHRS, YFSETQ. Between the trimmed V and J ends, which lost 4 bases and 2 bases, there was a span of 11 bases. This CDR3 is built from 14 residues. The CDR3 is CASSLRTATDTQYF. The CDR3 coding sequence is TGCGCCAGCAGCCTCCGGACAGCCACAGATACGCAGTATTTT.

By sample fraction, this clone is medium-sized. This chain connects TRBV11-3 to TRBJ2-1, with D perhaps being TRBD1 or TRBD2 (5 bases each). The CDR3 is 12 residues long. V gave up 5 bases and J gave up 7 bases, with 9 bases separating them. Germline V lookup: CDR1 SGHNT, CDR2 YENEEA. The CDR3 region has the DNA TGTGCCAGCAGCGACTGGGGGAATGAGCAGTTCTTC. This codes for CASSDWGNEQFF.

This chain links TRBV30 with TRBJ2-7; the match to TRBD2 covers 10 bases. Germline lookup yields CDR1 GTSNPN and CDR2 SVGIG (reference sequence). The ends lost 0 bases at V and 12 bases at J; junction bases unmatched: 8. This CDR3 comprises 13 residues. The CDR3 bases are TGTGCCTGGAGTGTAGCGCTAGCGGGAGCAGCGTACTTC. It is translated as CAWSVALAGAAYF.

The genes are TRBV29-1 and TRBJ2-1, with TRBD2 matching 7 bases. The CDR3 loop spans 14 amino acids. Germline V CDR1 and CDR2: SQVTM, ANQGSEA. The trim removed 1 base at V and 8 bases at J, leaving 8 bases unmatched. The CDR3 DNA reads TGCAGCGTTGAAGGGGAGGGGCTTTTCGATGAGCAGTTCTTC. Its translation: CSVEGEGLFDEQFF.

V is TRBV28 and J is TRBJ2-4; D ambiguous. This CDR3 has 14 amino acids. The ends were cut back, 5 bases at V and 3 bases at J, with 11 bases in the middle. The germline gives CDR1 MDHEN, CDR2 SYDVKM. The CDR3, as DNA: TGTGCCAGCAGTCCAATCGACAACAAAAACATTCAGTACTTC. Translating gives CASSPIDNKNIQYF.

V usage is TRBV10-2 and J usage is TRBJ2-7, with TRBD2 matching over 7 bases. This CDR3 has 16 amino acids. CDR1 is WSHSY, CDR2 SAAADI, per germline. The V segment lost 6 bases and the J segment 2 bases; nucleotides outside the gene matches: 13. The CDR3 bases are TGCGCCAGCAGGGCCGGGGTGCGGGAGATCACCTACGAGCAGTACTTC. Its translation: CASRAGVREITYEQYF.

The V and J genes are TRBV12-5 and TRBJ1-5; D gene uncertain. Trimming stripped 6 bases from V and 5 bases from J, with 5 bases between. The germline CDR1 and CDR2 sequences are LGHNT and FRNRAP. CDR3 size: 11 residues. The CDR3 sequence: CASGPYQPQHF. DNA for the CDR3: TGTGCTAGTGGCCCGTATCAGCCCCAGCATTTT.

The CDR3 loop reads CASSQTGTGGPYNEQFF. Here the CDR3 DNA reads TGCGCCAGCAGCCAGACCGGGACAGGGGGCCCCTACAATGAGCAGTTCTTC. The rearrangement links TRBV4-1 to TRBJ2-1, with TRBD1 identical over 12 bases. Germline V gene data show CDR1 as MGHRA and CDR2 as YSYEKL. The V and J ends lost 3 bases and 2 bases, in that order; junction bases with no gene match: 5. This CDR3 comprises 17 residues.

V is TRBV7-9 and J is TRBJ1-2; D unclear. The CDR3 is 14 amino acids. V lost 8 bases to trimming and J lost 6 bases, with 19 bases between them. Germline CDR1 reads SEHNR; CDR2 reads FQNEAQ (reference sequence). CDR3 coding DNA: TGTGCCAGCCTTATCGCAGGCCTAAGGGATGGCTACACCTTC. This translates into CASLIAGLRDGYTF.

This chain uses TRBV6-1 with TRBJ1-5; 7 bases align to TRBD1. CDR1 MNHNS and CDR2 SASEGT come from the germline V gene. This CDR3 contains 14 residues. The junction had 3 bases not matched to a gene; V was cut back by 3 bases and J by 4 bases. CDR3 sequence reads: CASSETGLNQPQHF. CDR3 nucleotides: TGTGCCAGCAGTGAGACAGGGCTTAATCAGCCCCAGCATTTT.

V usage is TRBV7-9 and J usage is TRBJ1-2; D unresolved. The CDR3 has 14 residues. V dropped 3 bases and J dropped 6 bases, with 14 bases sitting between them. Germline V gene sequence: CDR1 SEHNR, CDR2 FQNEAQ (reference sequence). The CDR3 sequence is CASSFGRVFDGYTF. CDR3 in DNA: TGTGCCAGCAGCTTTGGACGCGTATTCGATGGCTACACCTTC. The full variable domain, rest sourced from reference TRBV7-9 and TRBJ1-2, is DTGVSQNPRHKITKRGQNVTFRCDPISEHNRLYWYRQTLGQGPEFLTYFQNEAQLEKSRLLSDRFSAERPKGSFSTLEIQRTEQGDSAMYLCASSFGRVFDGYTFGSGTRLTVV.

The V gene is TRBV5-8, the J gene TRBJ2-3; 8 bases are a match to TRBD2. The germline CDR1 and CDR2 sequences are SGHTS and YDEGEE. CDR3 length: 16 residues. The ends lost 4 bases at V and 4 bases at J; junction bases unmatched: 11. CDR3: CASSDLAGIVPDTQYF. CDR3 bases: TGTGCCAGCAGCGACTTAGCGGGGATTGTGCCAGATACGCAGTATTTT.

The chain employs TRBV10-2 and TRBJ2-3, with no clear D. Trimming stripped 8 bases from V and 1 base from J, with 16 bases between. The V gene's germline CDR1 is WSHSY and CDR2 SAAADI. The CDR3 is 15 residues long. DNA for the CDR3: TGCGCCAGCGCTGGCGAACGGGCCGGCACAGATACGCAGTATTTT. Its translation is CASAGERAGTDTQYF.

This rearrangement joins TRBV30 to TRBJ2-5, with D perhaps given as TRBD1 or TRBD2 (5 bases each). CDR1 is GTSNPN and CDR2 is SVGIG in the germline V gene (reference sequence). V was pared by 7 bases and J by 4 bases, with 13 bases between. The CDR3 length is 12 residues. The CDR3 sequence: CAYRDLGETQYF. The CDR3 coding sequence is TGTGCCTACCGGGACCTGGGAGAGACCCAGTACTTC.

The chain carries TRBV7-6 and TRBJ2-3, with 9 nucleotides matching TRBD1. CDR3 size: 12 residues. Trimming took 4 bases from V and 10 from J; bases not matched to a gene: 3. The V gene's germline CDR1 is SGHVS and CDR2 FNYEAQ. The CDR3 bases are TGTGCCAGCAGCTCGTGGACAGGGGCGCAGTATTTT. Translating gives CASSSWTGAQYF.

The chain links TRBV9 to TRBJ2-3, with 7 bases lining up with TRBD2. The CDR3 sequence is 16 residues long. The V and J ends lost 3 bases and 0 bases, in that order; junction bases with no gene match: 7. Germline V gene sequence: CDR1 SGDLS, CDR2 YYNGEE. This chain's CDR3 is CASSAFGTTSTDTQYF. CDR3 DNA: TGTGCCAGCAGCGCGTTCGGGACTACTAGCACAGATACGCAGTATTTT.

The chain joins TRBV7-9 to TRBJ1-6; no clear D gene. Trimming shortened V by 5 bases and J by 8 bases, and 22 bases separated the two germline ends. Germline V gene data show CDR1 as SEHNR and CDR2 as FQNEAQ (reference sequence). CDR3 length equals 17 residues. DNA for the CDR3: TGTGCCAGCAGCCCCATGCGCCAGGCCCTTGCATATTCACCCCTCCACTTT. This gives the protein CASSPMRQALAYSPLHF.

This chain joins TRBV2 and TRBJ1-4, with D perhaps matching TRBD1 (5 bases). The V end was cut by 6 bases, the J end by 6 bases, with 17 bases between. Per germline, CDR1 SNHLY and CDR2 FYNNEI. There are 15 residues in the CDR3. The CDR3 protein is CASSLGGGRHEKLFF. CDR3 DNA: TGTGCCAGCAGCCTCGGTGGGGGAAGACATGAAAAACTGTTTTTT.

V is TRBV12-5 and J is TRBJ2-1; 10 bases map to TRBD2. Germline V CDR1 and CDR2: LGHNT, FRNRAP. V lost 3 bases, J lost 10 bases, and 9 bases stayed unmatched. The CDR3 has 15 residues. The CDR3 bases are TGTGCTAGTGGTTTTAGCGGGAGGATAGCTTGGGAGCAGTTCTTC. This encodes CASGFSGRIAWEQFF.

In DNA form, the CDR3 reads TGTGCCAGCAGTCAGCAGGATATCAATAATTCACCCCTCCACTTT. This gives the protein CASSQQDINNSPLHF. This chain joins TRBV6-6 and TRBJ1-6; D gene ambiguous. CDR1 is MNHNY and CDR2 is SVGAGI in the germline V gene (reference sequence). With 5 bases removed from V and 5 bases from J, the gap between germline ends came to 13 bases. CDR3 length: 15 amino acids.

The chain recombines TRBV19 with TRBJ2-7, with 9 bases fitting TRBD1. Trimming took 6 bases from V and 0 from J; bases not matched to a gene: 9. The CDR3 is made up of 16 amino acids. Germline V gene lookup returns CDR1 LNHDA and CDR2 SQIVND (reference sequence). CDR3 nucleotide sequence: TGTGCCAGTAGCACCCGCGGGACAGGGAGCTCCTACGAGCAGTACTTC. Translated, it gives CASSTRGTGSSYEQYF. Full variable domain (remainder filled in from reference TRBV19 and TRBJ2-7): DGGITQSPKYLFRKEGQNVTLSCEQNLNHDAMYWYRQDPGQGLRLIYYSQIVNDFQKGDIAEGYSVSREKKESFPLTVTSAQKNPTAFYLCASSTRGTGSSYEQYFGPGTRLTVT.

This sequence joins TRBV28 and TRBJ1-1; a possible D gene is TRBD1 (6 bases). Germline V gene data show CDR1 as MDHEN and CDR2 as SYDVKM. The CDR3 has 12 amino acids. CDR3 sequence reads: CSTDRSNTEAFF. CDR3 bases: TGTTCAACGGACAGATCGAACACTGAAGCTTTCTTT.

The V gene is TRBV7-2, the J gene TRBJ1-1; a weak D match, TRBD1 (5 bases). Per the germline V gene, CDR1 is SGHTA and CDR2 is FQGNSA. The CDR3 covers 15 residues. Trimming left V 2 bases short and J 0 bases short, with 10 bases between. The CDR3 protein is CASSLIGRVNTEAFF. The CDR3 coding sequence is TGTGCCAGCAGCTTAATCGGCAGGGTGAACACTGAAGCTTTCTTT.

The rearrangement links TRBV7-8 to TRBJ2-1; D gene unclear. In germline, CDR1 is SGHVS, CDR2 FQNEAQ. The ends were cut back, 2 bases at V and 8 bases at J, with 7 bases in the middle. The CDR3 is made up of 12 amino acids. This CDR3 reads CASSLNSDEQFF. Written as DNA, the CDR3 is TGTGCCAGCAGCTTAAATTCGGATGAGCAGTTCTTC. Full variable domain (rest looked up from reference TRBV7-8 and TRBJ2-1): GAGVSQSPRYKVAKRGQDVALRCDPISGHVSLFWYQQALGQGPEFLTYFQNEAQLDKSGLPSDRFFAERPEGSVSTLKIQRTQQEDSAVYLCASSLNSDEQFFGPGTRLTVL.

This chain links TRBV6-1 with TRBJ2-3; D unclear. Trimming took off 7 bases at V and 1 base at J, with 6 bases between the two ends. In germline, CDR1 is MNHNS, CDR2 SASEGT. The CDR3 totals 12 residues. CDR3 in DNA: TGTGCCAGCACTGGGGGCACAGATACGCAGTATTTT. Its protein is CASTGGTDTQYF.

CDR3 protein: CATSASGPGELFF. The CDR3 DNA follows: TGTGCCACCAGTGCATCCGGGCCAGGGGAACTGTTTTTT. This sequence joins TRBV24-1 and TRBJ1-4; D possibly corresponds to TRBD1 (6 bases). From germline, CDR1 is KGHDR and CDR2 SFDVKD. Trimming removed 5 bases from V and 12 bases from J, with 15 bases in between. The CDR3 is 13 amino acids.